This T cell receptor (beta chain) stems from a study of cytomegalovirus exposure and HLA in healthy donors. 60 Vbeta and 13 Jbeta primers were used in PCR. The assay was immunoSEQ multiplex PCR, and TCRdb's table has in-frame clones only and misses some. The data contain more than 150,000 clones, approximately 88% of them singletons. At sampling all donors were nominally healthy, likely with unrecorded immune exposures. Notes on this clone: What it recognizes is unknown.

Overall study results and limits: In most subjects, TCR beta sequences reportedly gave accurate predictions of HLA-A and HLA-B alleles. According to an earlier analysis, most TCR beta V segments yielded productive rearrangements about 87% or about 30% of the time.

The germline gives CDR1 MDHEN, CDR2 SYDVKM. The CDR3 covers 16 residues. V shed 4 bases, J shed 0 bases, and the junction held 4 bases outside the gene matches. The receptor was isolated from a boy aged 2 to 9 in good health and CMV-seronegative. The chain links TRBV28 to TRBJ2-3, with TRBD2 identical over 10 bases. Sequenced sample: PBMCs. This CDR3 is CASSYPTSGSTDTQYF. CDR3 coding DNA: TGTGCCAGCAGTTACCCGACTAGCGGGAGCACAGATACGCAGTATTTT.